The 17 T cell receptor beta chains below all came from one sample that was sequenced in a study of technical replicates of blood from a few donors (dated by TCRdb to the late 2010s). The library was generated by the immunoSEQ multiplex PCR assay. As stored in TCRdb, this immuneACCESS dataset retains in-frame rearrangements with V and J assigned. A fraction of the clones does not appear; measured against another copy, unresolved V genes explain less than half of the discrepancy, and the remainder lacks a known reason. This sample lists under 85,000 clones; almost 98% were detected once. The biggest ten clones account for 0.18% of the sample. Sequencing used T cells isolated from PBMCs. These receptors all stem from a human donor in good health.

This clone was recorded only once. The chain carries TRBV2 and TRBJ2-7; 11 bases map to TRBD2. The CDR3 consists of 14 residues. The ends lost 8 bases at V and 2 bases at J; junction bases unmatched: 5. Germline V lookup: CDR1 SNHLY, CDR2 FYNNEI. The CDR3 spells CASSKTSGTYEQYF. CDR3 bases: TGTGCCAGCTCTAAGACTAGCGGGACCTACGAGCAGTACTTC.

V usage is TRBV28 and J usage is TRBJ2-1, with a tentative D call TRBD1 (5 bases). This CDR3 comprises 18 residues. Per the germline V gene, CDR1 is MDHEN and CDR2 is SYDVKM. V was cut by 10 bases and J by 8 bases, with 33 bases left in between. DNA of the CDR3: TGTGCCAACTCATCACCACTTGGGGCTAGGGTGGTCAGCTATGAGCAGTTCTTC. Translated, it gives CANSSPLGARVVSYEQFF.

The V gene is TRBV2, the J gene TRBJ2-7; D might be TRBD2 (5 bases). CDR1 and CDR2 from the germline V gene are SNHLY and FYNNEI. The CDR3 has 12 amino acids. V lost 8 bases to trimming and J lost 2 bases, with 10 bases between them. This CDR3 is CASSPSPYEQYF. CDR3 DNA sequence: TGTGCCAGCTCCCCTAGCCCCTACGAGCAGTACTTC.

The chain employs TRBV6-1 and TRBJ1-1, with 9 bases fitting TRBD1. J gave up 6 bases and V 5 bases, and 7 bases lay outside the gene matches. Per germline, CDR1 MNHNS and CDR2 SASEGT. The CDR3 covers 14 residues. The CDR3 region is CASSTYRGPPEAFF. CDR3 nucleotides: TGTGCCAGCAGTACCTACAGGGGGCCCCCTGAAGCTTTCTTT.

As DNA, the CDR3 is TGTGCCAGCAGCCGGACAGGGGATCCTACAGGCTACGAGCAGTACTTC. Translation: CASSRTGDPTGYEQYF. The chain links TRBV14 to TRBJ2-7; 9 nucleotides align to TRBD1. The germline V gene has CDR1 SGHDN and CDR2 FVKESK. This CDR3 has 16 amino acids. After removal of 4 bases from V and 3 bases from J, the junction contained 10 bases not matched to a gene.

The CDR3 DNA reads TGTGCCACCAGCACGTTAGGACAGGGTACCTACAATGAGCAGTTCTTC. This encodes CATSTLGQGTYNEQFF. J is TRBJ2-1 and V is TRBV15, with TRBD1 matching over 8 bases. Looked up from germline, CDR1 is LNHNV and CDR2 is YYDKDF (reference sequence). V gave up 4 bases and J gave up 2 bases; unmatched junction bases: 7. The CDR3 sequence is 16 residues long.

The J gene is TRBJ1-6, the V gene TRBV2; a weak D match, TRBD1 (5 bases). Germline CDR1 is SNHLY and CDR2 is FYNNEI. The CDR3 is made up of 16 amino acids. Trimming pared 2 bases from V and 9 bases from J, leaving 17 bases between. The CDR3 DNA follows: TGTGCCAGCAGTGAAAATGGGACCCCGGGGGGTTCACCCCTCCACTTT. This sequence encodes CASSENGTPGGSPLHF. The full variable domain, its missing parts supplied by reference TRBV2 and TRBJ1-6, is EPEVTQTPSHQVTQMGQEVILRCVPISNHLYFYWYRQILGQKVEFLVSFYNNEISEKSEIFDDQFSVERPDGSNFTLKIRSTKLEDSAMYFCASSENGTPGGSPLHFGNGTRLTVT.

V and J are TRBV29-1 and TRBJ2-1; D might be TRBD1 (6 bases). The CDR3 is made up of 15 amino acids. Trimming shortened V by 3 bases and J by 1 base, and 13 bases separated the two germline ends. Germline V lookup: CDR1 SQVTM, CDR2 ANQGSEA. In DNA, the CDR3 is TGCAGCGTTGAGGGCAGAAGGGGGTCCTACAATGAGCAGTTCTTC. Its protein is CSVEGRRGSYNEQFF.

The rearrangement links TRBV6-5 to TRBJ2-3, with D maybe TRBD1 (5 bases). Trimming removed 6 bases from V and 0 bases from J, with 10 bases in between. CDR3 size: 14 residues. Germline values: CDR1 MNHEY, CDR2 SVGAGI. CDR3 region: CASRVQESTDTQYF. DNA of the CDR3: TGTGCCAGCAGAGTACAGGAAAGCACAGATACGCAGTATTTT.

This clone was seen just once. The chain employs TRBV11-2 and TRBJ2-1; 9 nucleotides line up with TRBD1. The ends lost 4 bases at V and 8 bases at J; junction bases unmatched: 9. The CDR3 has 15 amino acids. Germline V gives CDR1 SGHAT, CDR2 FQNNGV. CDR3 protein: CASSWTGDRGDEQFF. CDR3 nucleotide sequence: TGTGCCAGCAGCTGGACAGGGGATAGGGGCGATGAGCAGTTCTTC.

This sequence joins TRBV19 and TRBJ1-1; 8 positions agree with TRBD1. The length of the CDR3 is 14 residues. The trim removed 8 bases at V and 1 base at J, leaving 6 bases unmatched. Germline CDR1 and CDR2: LNHDA and SQIVND (reference sequence). Here the CDR3 reads CASGRDRTNTEAFF. CDR3 nucleotides: TGTGCCAGTGGCCGGGACAGGACGAACACTGAAGCTTTCTTT.

This chain uses TRBV5-6 with TRBJ2-1, with 7 nucleotides matching TRBD2. This CDR3 comprises 15 residues. The germline V gene has CDR1 SGHDT and CDR2 YYEEEE. With V trimmed by 2 bases and J by 9 bases, 11 bases remained unmatched. The CDR3 protein is CASSFDGRPWSEQFF. In nucleotides, the CDR3 is TGTGCCAGCAGCTTCGACGGGAGGCCCTGGAGTGAGCAGTTCTTC.

The rearrangement joins TRBV25-1 to TRBJ2-1; 11 nucleotides align to TRBD2. The germline V gene has CDR1 MGHDK and CDR2 SYGVNS. This CDR3 spans 17 amino acids. Trimming cost V 4 bases and J 5 bases; bases outside gene matches: 10. CDR3 residues: CASSAGISGRVDNEQFF. For the CDR3, the DNA is TGTGCCAGCAGTGCGGGGATTAGCGGGAGGGTCGACAATGAGCAGTTCTTC.

The chain uses TRBV19 and TRBJ1-1; D unclear. With 10 bases removed from V and 3 bases from J, the gap between germline ends came to 18 bases. The length of the CDR3 is 14 residues. The germline gives CDR1 LNHDA, CDR2 SQIVND (reference sequence). CDR3 in amino acids: CATKKEGWDTEAFF. Here the CDR3 DNA reads TGTGCCACTAAAAAGGAGGGCTGGGACACTGAAGCTTTCTTT.

The chain is built from TRBV28 and TRBJ1-1, with D possibly being TRBD1 (5 bases). Germline V gene data show CDR1 as MDHEN and CDR2 as SYDVKM. Trimming removed 5 bases from V and 1 base from J, with 14 bases in between. This CDR3 is 15 amino acids long. The CDR3 DNA reads TGTGCCAGCAGTGTCCGGACATACAAGAACACTGAAGCTTTCTTT. Its translation is CASSVRTYKNTEAFF.

The chain links TRBV7-2 to TRBJ2-1, with 11 bases identical to TRBD2. Germline values: CDR1 SGHTA, CDR2 FQGNSA. After removal of 4 bases from V and 8 bases from J, the junction contained 7 bases not matched to a gene. The CDR3 contains 15 residues. CDR3 amino acids: CASSSTSGKIDEQFF. CDR3 coding DNA: TGTGCCAGCAGCTCGACTAGCGGGAAAATAGATGAGCAGTTCTTC. Together with reference TRBV7-2 and TRBJ2-1, the CDR3 gives the full variable domain: GAGVSQSPSNKVTEKGKDVELRCDPISGHTALYWYRQSLGQGLEFLIYFQGNSAPDKSGLPSDRFSAERTGGSVSTLTIQRTQQEDSAVYLCASSSTSGKIDEQFFGPGTRLTVL.

This clone is a singleton in its sample. The germline gene is not matched at one end of the junction; a read error may be the cause. CDR3 residues: CASSLSGGAYNEQFF. The CDR3 DNA is TGTGCTAGCAGCCTTAGCGGGGGGGCCTACAATGAGCAGTTCTTC. The chain employs TRBV7-7 and TRBJ2-1; 11 bases align to TRBD2. Germline V gene data show CDR1 as SSHAT and CDR2 as FNYEAQ (reference sequence). The CDR3 contains 15 residues.